Given below is one T cell receptor (beta chain) in context. Individuals aged 18 to 89 years were recruited from 24 US areas. Participant reports of clinical history set cohort assignment. The study counted Cohort 3 donors as recovered given two negative PCRs, clearance, or symptom resolution. Germline-derived CDR1 and CDR2 are SGHNT and YENEEA. V lost 5 bases and J lost 2, with 8 bases in between. This CDR3 region has 13 residues. This entry comes from a study of blood T cell repertoires in COVID-19. In the authors' methods: Reference gene primer amplification gave estimated nucleated cell counts. This table comes from immunoSEQ multiplex PCR, and its TCRdb copy is limited to in-frame clones, with some not included. The DNA gave D and trimming, while V, J and clone size come from that table. In the table there are approximately 280,000 clones, 85% of which are singletons.

Material for sequencing was PBMCs or T cells enriched from blood (not recorded which). This receptor was obtained from a woman aged 45-65 years who had recovered from COVID-19. This chain connects TRBV11-3 to TRBJ2-3; perhaps TRBD1 as D (5 bases). In DNA form, the CDR3 reads TGTGCCAGCAGCCCGACAGCCACAGATACGCAGTATTTT. The encoded protein is CASSPTATDTQYF.